Presented here are 17 T cell receptor beta chains from one specimen sequenced in a study of memory B cells and T cells in multiple sclerosis (dated by TCRdb to 2017 to 2018). The library was prepared using the immunoSEQ multiplex PCR assay. TCRdb limited this immuneACCESS table to in-frame rearrangements with V and J called. A share of clones is missing; checked studies link under half to unresolved V genes, and the rest is unexplained. In this sample the table shows 11,000 to 15,000 clones, roughly three quarters of which occur a single time. About 2.5% of the sample lies in the top ten. The sequenced sample consisted of memory (CD45RO+) CD4+ T cells from blood. The cell subset or site label, as the study defines it: CD45RO+ memory T cells sorted from peripheral blood. The receptors were gathered from a human donor with multiple sclerosis.

The J gene is TRBJ2-7, the V gene TRBV6-5; a weak D match, TRBD1 (6 bases). This CDR3 spans 15 amino acids. Germline V gene data show CDR1 as MNHEY and CDR2 as SVGAGI. V lost 5 bases and J 6 bases, leaving 20 bases between the germline ends. The CDR3 nucleotides read TGTGCCAGCAGTAAAAAACTAACAGGGTACGGCGAGCAGTACTTC. Its protein product is CASSKKLTGYGEQYF.

The CDR3 DNA sequence: TGTGCCGCGGCCACCGGGACAGGGGGCGGTGAGCAGTTCTTC. Protein product: CAAATGTGGGEQFF. The rearrangement links TRBV10-3 to TRBJ2-1, with 12 bases matching TRBD1. CDR1 is ENHRY, CDR2 SYGVKD, per germline. There are 14 residues in the CDR3. With 11 bases clipped from V and 9 bases from J, the junction kept 11 bases outside the gene matches.

This sequence joins TRBV14 and TRBJ1-2; no reliable D call. V dropped 0 bases and J dropped 8 bases, with 13 bases sitting between them. CDR3 size: 14 residues. Germline V gene lookup returns CDR1 SGHDN and CDR2 FVKESK. CDR3 residues: CASSQDLLGPGYTF. The CDR3 DNA sequence: TGTGCCAGCAGCCAAGATCTTCTGGGCCCAGGCTACACCTTC.

The V call is TRBV23-1, the J call TRBJ1-2, with 8 bases aligning to TRBD1. TRBV23-1 is recorded as an ORF, its role being uncertain. Germline trimming cut 0 bases from V and 1 base from J; bases unmatched to any gene: 13. The CDR3 has 19 residues. In DNA, the CDR3 is TGCGCCAGCAGTCAATCGGGACTAAGGACAGGGACCTTTAACTATGGCTACACCTTC. Protein: CASSQSGLRTGTFNYGYTF.

There are a few counts of this clone. The chain joins TRBV9 to TRBJ1-1; 7 bases map to TRBD1. In germline, CDR1 is SGDLS, CDR2 YYNGEE. This CDR3 spans 13 amino acids. Trimming at V came to 0 bases and at J to 5 bases, leaving 1 base not matched to a gene. This CDR3 is CASSVGTGTEAFF. CDR3 sequence (DNA): TGTGCCAGCAGCGTAGGGACAGGTACTGAAGCTTTCTTT.

This clone was detected once. For the CDR3, the DNA is TGTGCCAGCAGAAAACTTACAGGGCTGGATGATACGCAGTATTTT. The encoded protein is CASRKLTGLDDTQYF. The rearrangement joins TRBV27 to TRBJ2-3; perhaps TRBD1 as D (6 bases). The length of the CDR3 is 15 residues. Trimming stripped 6 bases from V and 6 bases from J, with 19 bases between. The germline V gene encodes CDR1 MNHEY and CDR2 SMNVEV (reference sequence).

The rearrangement links TRBV30 to TRBJ1-2; D perhaps matches TRBD1 (5 bases). Germline V gives CDR1 GTSNPN, CDR2 SVGIG (reference sequence). Trimming shortened V by 5 bases and J by 5 bases, and 15 bases separated the two germline ends. The CDR3 length is 13 residues. CDR3 nucleotides: TGTGCCTGGGGGAGGCAGGGAGATTATGGCTACACCTTC. Its translation is CAWGRQGDYGYTF.

This clone was counted a single time. The chain has TRBV9 and TRBJ2-2, with 7 bases identical to TRBD2. Germline lookup yields CDR1 SGDLS and CDR2 YYNGEE. The CDR3 sequence is 17 residues long. V shed 4 bases, J shed 2 bases, and the junction held 11 bases outside the gene matches. The CDR3 nucleotides are TGTGCCAGCAGCCCCCGGTTAACTAGCGCAAACACCGGGGAGCTGTTTTTT. Its translation: CASSPRLTSANTGELFF. Supplemented by reference TRBV9 and TRBJ2-2, the full variable domain reads DSGVTQTPKHLITATGQRVTLRCSPRSGDLSVYWYQQSLDQGLQFLIQYYNGEERAKGNILERFSAQQFPDLHSELNLSSLELGDSALYFCASSPRLTSANTGELFFGEGSRLTVL.

This chain uses TRBV5-1 with TRBJ1-1, with D perhaps matching TRBD1 (5 bases). Germline V CDR1 and CDR2: SGHRS, YFSETQ. Deletions cut 4 bases from V and 0 bases from J, with 10 bases between. The length of the CDR3 is 14 residues. The CDR3: CASSLGLMNTEAFF. The CDR3 DNA is TGCGCCAGCAGCCTGGGACTCATGAACACTGAAGCTTTCTTT.

The V call is TRBV5-1, the J call TRBJ1-6; 9 nucleotides line up with TRBD1. Germline lookup yields CDR1 SGHRS and CDR2 YFSETQ. J lost 5 bases, V lost 7 bases, and 7 bases had no gene match. The CDR3 runs to 15 residues. The chain's CDR3 is CASRGGQGHNSPLHF. CDR3 in DNA: TGCGCCAGCCGGGGGGGACAGGGACATAATTCACCCCTCCACTTT.

V is TRBV28 and J is TRBJ2-7; D is perhaps TRBD1 (5 bases). CDR3 length: 16 amino acids. Germline V gene sequence: CDR1 MDHEN, CDR2 SYDVKM. Trimming removed 6 bases from V and 2 bases from J, with 20 bases in between. CDR3 coding DNA: TGTGCCAGCAGCCCCCCCCAACTGACACAGGCCTACGAGCAGTACTTC. This translates into CASSPPQLTQAYEQYF.

The V and J genes are TRBV15 and TRBJ2-5, with 7 bases aligning to TRBD1. Germline-derived CDR1 and CDR2 are LNHNV and YYDKDF (reference sequence). The CDR3 is made up of 15 amino acids. Unmatched junction bases numbered 4, after V lost 1 base and J lost 2 bases. The CDR3 nucleotides are TGTGCCACCAGCAGAGGAGGCAGGGGGCAAGAGACCCAGTACTTC. It codes for CATSRGGRGQETQYF.

The rearrangement links TRBV11-2 to TRBJ2-5; 10 bases agree with TRBD2. From germline, CDR1 is SGHAT and CDR2 FQNNGV. The CDR3 length is 16 residues. V trimming: 5 bases; J trimming: 1 base; junction bases outside the gene matches: 7. CDR3 sequence reads: CASSPRTSGLQETQYF. CDR3 coding DNA: TGTGCCAGCAGCCCAAGGACTAGCGGACTCCAAGAGACCCAGTACTTC.

This rearrangement joins TRBV29-1 to TRBJ1-1, with 8 bases aligning to TRBD1. This CDR3 spans 13 amino acids. Losses at the gene ends were 7 bases for V and 4 bases for J; bases not matched to a gene: 8. Per germline, CDR1 SQVTM and CDR2 ANQGSEA. For the CDR3, the DNA is TGCAGCGGGTTGTCAGGGGGCGGCACTGAAGCTTTCTTT. Translated, it gives CSGLSGGGTEAFF.

The chain uses TRBV4-2 and TRBJ1-1, with D perhaps matching TRBD1 (5 bases). In germline, CDR1 is LGHNA, CDR2 YNFKEQ. The CDR3 extends over 14 amino acids. V dropped 0 bases and J dropped 6 bases, with 11 bases sitting between them. CDR3 in amino acids: CASSQDRGSSEAFF. CDR3 in DNA: TGTGCCAGCAGCCAAGATCGGGGGTCCTCTGAAGCTTTCTTT.

The rearrangement links TRBV13 to TRBJ2-3; 7 bases match TRBD1. This CDR3 region has 16 residues. V was clipped by 5 bases and J by 0 bases; unmatched bases: 8. Germline CDR1 and CDR2: PRHDT and FYEKMQ (reference sequence). In DNA form, the CDR3 reads TGTGCCAGCAGCCTCCGGACAGGACATAGCACAGATACGCAGTATTTT. Its translation is CASSLRTGHSTDTQYF.

V gene TRBV5-1 combines with J gene TRBJ1-2; TRBD1 is a possible D gene (6 bases). The CDR3 is made up of 16 amino acids. Per the germline V gene, CDR1 is SGHRS and CDR2 is YFSETQ. V was trimmed by 1 base and J by 3 bases, leaving 16 bases between them. CDR3 region: CASSLNIIQGHYGYTF. CDR3 nucleotide sequence: TGCGCCAGCAGCTTGAACATTATACAGGGCCACTATGGCTACACCTTC.